A selection of T cell receptor beta chains follows, all from one sample in a study of response to subunit inactivated influenza vaccine. TCRdb called the RT-PCR reads again in MiXCR, with one record for every CDR3 protein. This sample has roughly 790,000 distinct CDR3 sequences; 21% occur once, and the top ten carry around 9.6%. The sequencing used PBMCs from blood, collected 5 to 6 days after vaccination. These receptors were taken from a man between 50 and 59 years old who received an inactivated influenza vaccine. CDR3s include the opening cysteine and the closing phenylalanine or tryptophan. Each record gives: V gene, CDR3 protein.

>TRBV24-1
CATSDENVHNEQFF
>TRBV29-1
CSVSHSFTDTQYF
>TRBV2
CASSENTNYGYTF
>TRBV24-1
CATSDPGTSGRVGETQYF
>TRBV27
CASSLRRQTTDTQYF
>TRBV4-1
CASSQVPAAGAIERNEQFF
>TRBV20-1
CSARAVRGRGEQFF
>TRBV20-1
CSASWIQETQYF
>TRBV4-1
CASSLIMTSGGPSSYEQYF
>TRBV20-1
CSAGPETGDPDTQYF
>TRBV6-2/TRBV6-3
CASSYPRDRGQFKSSYNEQFF
>TRBV10-1
CASSDIAVGYGYTF
>TRBV7-8
CASTLKRPGRRGGETQYF
>TRBV7-6
CASSLEDRAKQFF
>TRBV6-4
CASSALPGSEQFF
>TRBV5-1
CASSLEGIRTGELFF
>TRBV12-3/TRBV12-4
CASSFTRYEQYF
>TRBV12-3/TRBV12-4
CASSLPRGNQPQHF
>TRBV28
CASSSPGLAGDLTYNEQFF
>TRBV5-1
CASSLQGQYNQPQHF
>TRBV28
CASSLGLVTRTGNYGYTF
>TRBV18
CASSPPDRSYEQYF
>TRBV2
CASSDLAGVETQYF
>TRBV6-5
CASSYGPSYNSPLHF
>TRBV29-1
CSFLGIQETQYF